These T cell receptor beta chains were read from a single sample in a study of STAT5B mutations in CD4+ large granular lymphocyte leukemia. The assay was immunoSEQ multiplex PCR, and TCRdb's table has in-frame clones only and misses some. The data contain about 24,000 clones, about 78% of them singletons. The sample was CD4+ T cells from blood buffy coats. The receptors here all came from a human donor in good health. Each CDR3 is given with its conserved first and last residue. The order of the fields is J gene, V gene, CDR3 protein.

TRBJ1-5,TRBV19,CASRAGTGGASASNQPQHF
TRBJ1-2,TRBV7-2,CASSSGPTGGYGYTF
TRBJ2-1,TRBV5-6,CASSLRLGGDEQFF
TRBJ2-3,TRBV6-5,CASSYGGAGEHTQYF
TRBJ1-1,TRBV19,CASSRPRNRGMNTEAFF
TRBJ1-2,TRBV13,CASSVQTVYGYTF
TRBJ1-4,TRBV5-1,CASSLGAANEKLFF
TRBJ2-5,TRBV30,CAWSHWAGTGGEGTQYF
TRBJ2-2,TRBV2,CASSPSISTGELFF
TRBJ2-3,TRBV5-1,CASSLEHPGTDTQYF
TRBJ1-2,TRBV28,CASSPPGANYGYTF
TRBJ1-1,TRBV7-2,CASSARTGGEGTEAFF
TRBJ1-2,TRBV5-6,CASSLGQSYGYTF
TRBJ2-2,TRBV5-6,CASSLGWGFFTGELFF
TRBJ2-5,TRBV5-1,CASSPTVETQYF
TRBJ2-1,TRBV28,CASSLRLITANEQFF
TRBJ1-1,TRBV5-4,CASSLPGDTEAFF
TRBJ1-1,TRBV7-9,CASSSSSYSNTEAFF
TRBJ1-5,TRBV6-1,CASSEGFQGLRNQPQHF
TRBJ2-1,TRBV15,CATSRDPQGLAIHEQFF
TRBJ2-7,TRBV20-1,CSAGGGYEQYF
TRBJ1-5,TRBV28,CASSQQGAFGNQPQHF
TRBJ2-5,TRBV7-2,CASSLDGEIRGETQYF
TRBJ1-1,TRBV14,CASSRGADTEAFF
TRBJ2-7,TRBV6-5,CASSYAGVSTYEQYF
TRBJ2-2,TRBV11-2,CASRSISGNSGELFF
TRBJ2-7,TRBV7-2,CASSLRSSGGIHEQYF
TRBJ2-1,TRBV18,CASSPLAGVNEQFF
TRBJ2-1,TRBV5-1,CASSLAGGPREQFF
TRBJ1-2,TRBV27,CASSSTEGFGYTF
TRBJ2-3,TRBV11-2,CASSSVRGGGTDTQYF
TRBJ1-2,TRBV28,CASSLFPVIYNYGYTF
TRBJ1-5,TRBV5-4,CASSSGGGTQPQHF
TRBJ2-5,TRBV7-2,CASSRGFLETQYF
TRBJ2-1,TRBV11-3,CASSFSGTLRGEQFF
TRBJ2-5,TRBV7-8,CASSTLAGGGAQYF
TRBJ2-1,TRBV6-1,CAVARVDNEQFF
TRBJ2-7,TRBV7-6,CASSLAGLNEQYF
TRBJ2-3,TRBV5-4,CASSLTSGRAPDTQYF
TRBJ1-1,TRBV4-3,CASSQDLGRAEAFF
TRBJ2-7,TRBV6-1,CASSVGLPYEQYF
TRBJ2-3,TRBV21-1,CASSEPWDRGLTTQYF
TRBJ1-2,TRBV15,CATSREKGLGYTF
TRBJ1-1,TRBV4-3,CASSQVPSTPSEAFF
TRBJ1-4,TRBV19,CASTISVGEKLFF
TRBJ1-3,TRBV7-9,CASSLDSGGTIYF
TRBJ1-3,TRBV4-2,CASSHRQGDTIYF
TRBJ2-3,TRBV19,CASSISLSGADTQYF
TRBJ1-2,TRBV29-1,CSASPRTGQGNYGYTF
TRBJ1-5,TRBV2,CASSDGLGPDLNQPQHF
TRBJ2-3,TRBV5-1,CASSNRGRDTQYF
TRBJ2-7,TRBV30,CAWSTGGYEQYF
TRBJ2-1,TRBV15,CATRVTGTGGRDEQFF
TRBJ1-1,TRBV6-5,CASSPQMNTEAFF
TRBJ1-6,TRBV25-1,CASQGLYNSPLHF